This TCR beta chain derives from a study of OX40 agonist ivuxolimab in advanced cancers. Study-level information: Among those enrolled, mean age was about 62 years (range about 23 to 90) and 75% to 85% were male. Whole-study results and caveats: There was clonal expansion of CD4+ and CD8+ blood T cells by week 6 at 0.1 to 3.0 mg/kg. Partial responders at 0.1-3.0 mg/kg had among the lowest clonal expansion.

On this clone: Its antigen is not identified.

V dropped 3 bases and J dropped 6; count of bases not matched to a gene: 7. There are 16 residues in the CDR3. Germline V CDR1 and CDR2: SNHLY, FYNNEI. Autoimmune disease history or systemic immunosuppression led to patients being barred. The protocol was immunoSEQ multiplex PCR, while the TCRdb copy is restricted to in-frame clones and leaves out a portion. The table lists some 45,000 clones, just over 85% of them singletons. This clonotype was obtained from an adult with an advanced solid tumor such as melanoma, head and neck, liver or kidney cancer. The rearrangement joins TRBV2 to TRBJ2-1; 11 bases map to TRBD2. Sequenced here: CD4+ or CD8+ T cells sorted from blood, sampled in a trial of the OX40 agonist ivuxolimab. The CDR3 is CASSDVAGTSGNEQFF. The CDR3 bases are TGTGCCAGCAGTGATGTGGCCGGGACTAGCGGCAATGAGCAGTTCTTC.